The 18 T cell receptor beta chains below were found in one sample sequenced in a study of response to subunit inactivated influenza vaccine (dated by TCRdb to the late 2010s). The sample's time point label, in plain terms: more than 35 days after influenza vaccine administration. The protocol used for the library was RT-PCR. Sequenced using an Illumina HiSeq 2500. TCRdb's own reprocessing of the public reads used fastp at Q25 and MiXCR and kept productive beta chains. Each entry is one CDR3 protein sequence, shown with its most common DNA and genes. This sample comprises hundreds of thousands of distinct CDR3 sequences, 13% of them detected only once. The ten largest clones take up around 14% of the sample. Sequenced here: PBMCs from blood, sampled more than 35 days after vaccination. These receptors were obtained from a man in his forties or fifties who received an inactivated influenza vaccine. Donor details come from another sample of the same person, matched by shared clones.

The V gene is TRBV4-1, the J gene TRBJ2-1, with TRBD2 matching 9 bases. Germline CDR1 is MGHRA and CDR2 is YSYEKL. The CDR3 is 14 residues long. V was pared by 6 bases and J by 9 bases, with 9 bases of the junction left unmatched. CDR3 sequence (DNA): TGCGCCAGCAGGCAGATAGCGGGGGTGGTTGAGCAGTTCTTC. This gives the protein CASRQIAGVVEQFF.

This clonotype was seen more than once but under ten times. The chain has TRBV7-9 and TRBJ1-2, with D possibly TRBD1 on 6 matching bases. The CDR3 consists of 17 residues. The V end was cut by 5 bases, the J end by 0 bases, with 19 bases between. Looked up from germline, CDR1 is SEHNR and CDR2 is FQNEAQ (reference sequence). DNA of the CDR3: TGTGCCAGCAGCGTGAGTCCGGACAGAAAAGCTAACTATGGCTACACCTTC. Translated, it gives CASSVSPDRKANYGYTF.

This clonotype was recorded a few times. The rearrangement links TRBV6-6 to TRBJ2-7; D call uncertain. Trimming took off 7 bases at V and 2 bases at J, with 12 bases between the two ends. The CDR3 extends over 13 amino acids. Germline V gene sequence: CDR1 MNHNY, CDR2 SVGAGI (reference sequence). In nucleotides, the CDR3 is TGTGCCAGCAAAAAGACTGGGACCTACGAGCAGTACTTC. This translates into CASKKTGTYEQYF.

This clonotype has only a few counts. This sequence joins TRBV7-9 and TRBJ2-2; D ambiguous. Germline-derived CDR1 and CDR2 are SEHNR and FQNEAQ (reference sequence). Trimming shortened V by 3 bases and J by 0 bases, and 14 bases separated the two germline ends. The CDR3 spans 17 residues. CDR3 loop: CASSFQKTFANTGELFF. In DNA, the CDR3 is TGTGCCAGCAGCTTCCAGAAGACTTTCGCGAACACCGGGGAGCTGTTTTTT.

This clonotype was seen ten or more times. The chain is built from TRBV12-3 or TRBV12-4 and TRBJ2-1; 8 bases match TRBD2. The CDR3 is 15 residues long. After removal of 7 bases from V and 2 bases from J, the junction contained 7 bases not matched to a gene. CDR3 sequence (DNA): TGTGCCAGCACCCCGAGCGGGAGTACCTACAATGAGCAGTTCTTC. Translated: CASTPSGSTYNEQFF.

This clonotype was counted between two and nine times. The V call is TRBV20-1, the J call TRBJ2-7, with D perhaps matching TRBD2 (5 bases). The germline V gene encodes CDR1 DFQATT and CDR2 SNEGSKA (reference sequence). This CDR3 contains 12 residues. Trimming left V 5 bases short and J 4 bases short, with 12 bases between. Here the CDR3 DNA reads TGCAGTGCTGTTGGAGGAAGATACGAGCAGTACTTC. Translating it yields CSAVGGRYEQYF.

Ten or more counts support this clonotype. The J gene is TRBJ1-2, the V gene TRBV20-1; D is uncertain. This CDR3 comprises 15 residues. The V end lost 0 bases, the J end lost 0 bases, and 11 bases lay between the germline ends. CDR1 DFQATT and CDR2 SNEGSKA come from the germline V gene (reference sequence). This chain's CDR3 is CSARDPSRTNYGYTF. The CDR3 DNA reads TGCAGTGCTAGAGATCCCAGCCGAACTAACTATGGCTACACCTTC.

For this clonotype: With a much larger clone just one base away, this may be a read error. The genes are TRBV15 and TRBJ2-1; D is possibly TRBD2 (5 bases). The DNA end favors TRBJ2-7, so the J call may be wrong. The CDR3 consists of 15 residues. Germline V gives CDR1 LNHNV, CDR2 YYDKDF (reference sequence). The CDR3 coding sequence is TGTGCCACCAGCAGAGAGAACGCGGGTTACAATGAGCAGTACTTC. It codes for CATSRENAGYNEQYF.

This clonotype was found a few times. The chain is built from TRBV10-3 and TRBJ2-5; either TRBD1 or TRBD2 may supply D (5 bases each). The CDR3 is 14 residues long. V was shortened by 2 bases and J by 5 bases, with 12 bases between the two germline ends. Germline V gene lookup returns CDR1 ENHRY and CDR2 SYGVKD. This chain's CDR3 is CAISEGGTVETQYF. CDR3 bases: TGTGCCATCAGTGAGGGGGGAACGGTGGAGACCCAGTACTTC.

This clonotype came up many times. The chain joins TRBV12-3 or TRBV12-4 to TRBJ1-1; D gene uncertain. V gave up 6 bases and J gave up 1 base, with 12 bases separating them. This CDR3 is 14 amino acids long. CDR3 nucleotide sequence: TGTGCCAGCAGGATCGCCGGATGGAACACTGAAGCTTTCTTT. Translating gives CASRIAGWNTEAFF.

The chain uses TRBV6-2 or TRBV6-3 and TRBJ2-7; D may be TRBD1 or TRBD2 (5 bases each). Germline CDR1 MNHEY, CDR2 SVGEGT. The germline V and J ends were trimmed by 1 base and 3 bases, with 10 bases remaining between them. The CDR3 contains 14 residues. CDR3 DNA sequence: TGTGCCAGCAGTTACTTGGGACCCAACTACGAGCAGTACTTC. As protein: CASSYLGPNYEQYF.

J is TRBJ2-5 and V is TRBV29-1; no clear D. Deletions cut 4 bases from V and 6 bases from J, with 6 bases between. CDR3 length: 10 residues. CDR1 SQVTM and CDR2 ANQGSEA come from the germline V gene. CDR3 sequence reads: CSVGSKTQYF. In DNA, the CDR3 is TGCAGCGTTGGATCGAAGACCCAGTACTTC.

Only a few counts were recorded for this clonotype. V and J are TRBV15 and TRBJ2-1; D tentatively reads TRBD1 or TRBD2 (6 bases each). The CDR3 totals 15 residues. Trimming shortened V by 1 base and J by 2 bases, and 9 bases separated the two germline ends. CDR1 and CDR2 from the germline V gene are LNHNV and YYDKDF (reference sequence). CDR3 residues: CATSRARGPYNEQFF. CDR3 nucleotide sequence: TGTGCCACCAGCAGAGCCCGGGGGCCCTACAATGAGCAGTTCTTC.

This clonotype was seen many times. The gene calls are TRBV5-1 and TRBJ2-2; perhaps TRBD1 as D (5 bases). Trimming took 0 bases from V and 5 from J, leaving 20 bases between them. Germline assignment: CDR1 SGHRS and CDR2 YFSETQ. The CDR3 length is 18 residues. The CDR3 bases are TGCGCCAGCAGCTTGGTTCCCGGACACCTGGGAAGGACCGGGGAGCTGTTTTTT. Its translation is CASSLVPGHLGRTGELFF. Complete variable domain (other parts from reference TRBV5-1 and TRBJ2-2): KAGVTQTPRYLIKTRGQQVTLSCSPISGHRSVSWYQQTPGQGLQFLFEYFSETQRNKGNFPGRFSGRQFSNSRSEMNVSTLELGDSALYLCASSLVPGHLGRTGELFFGEGSRLTVL.

There are many counts of this clonotype. CDR3 bases: TGCAGTGCTAGAAGGGACGCACAAGAGACCCAGTACTTC. It codes for CSARRDAQETQYF. The gene calls are TRBV20-1 and TRBJ2-5; D might be TRBD1 or TRBD2, each matching 5 bases. Germline V CDR1 and CDR2: DFQATT, SNEGSKA (reference sequence). This CDR3 spans 13 amino acids. Trimming cost V 2 bases and J 2 bases, with 9 bases left between them.

This clonotype was counted a single time. This rearrangement joins TRBV20-1 to TRBJ2-5, with 7 bases aligning to TRBD2. The CDR3 contains 12 residues. Germline-derived CDR1 and CDR2 are DFQATT and SNEGSKA (reference sequence). After removal of 5 bases from V and 4 bases from J, the junction contained 4 bases not matched to a gene. The DNA of the CDR3 is TGCAGTGCTCCCGGACTAGTAGAGACCCAGTACTTC. Encoded protein: CSAPGLVETQYF.

Ten or more counts support this clonotype. The chain couples TRBV7-2 to TRBJ2-3, with D possibly matching TRBD2 (6 bases). This CDR3 spans 14 amino acids. Trimming stripped 5 bases from V and 3 bases from J, with 12 bases between. From germline, CDR1 is SGHTA and CDR2 FQGNSA. The CDR3 loop is CASSRVGGTDTQYF. The CDR3 DNA is TGTGCCAGCAGCAGGGTGGGGGGAACAGATACGCAGTATTTT.

This clonotype was observed a few times. The chain uses TRBV20-1 and TRBJ2-5; 8 nucleotides line up with TRBD2. The CDR3 is made up of 14 amino acids. CDR1 and CDR2 (germline): DFQATT, SNEGSKA (reference sequence). Trimming removed 1 base from V and 4 bases from J; junction bases left unmatched: 5. The CDR3 loop reads CSARVSGNTETQYF. The CDR3, as DNA: TGCAGTGCTAGAGTTAGCGGGAATACAGAGACCCAGTACTTC.